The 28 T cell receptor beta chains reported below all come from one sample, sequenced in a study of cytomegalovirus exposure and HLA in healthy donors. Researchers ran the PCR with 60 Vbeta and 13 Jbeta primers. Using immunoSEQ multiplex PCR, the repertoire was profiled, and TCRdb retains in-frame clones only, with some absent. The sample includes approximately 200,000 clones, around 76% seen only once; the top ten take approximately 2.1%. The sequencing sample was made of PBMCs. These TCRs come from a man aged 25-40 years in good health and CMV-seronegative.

The chain's CDR3 is CASSFGDRGAFEQYF. CDR3 nucleotides: TGTGCCAGCAGCTTCGGGGACAGGGGCGCCTTCGAGCAGTACTTC. V usage is TRBV9 and J usage is TRBJ2-7, with 10 bases lining up with TRBD1. Germline V gives CDR1 SGDLS, CDR2 YYNGEE. The J segment lost 6 bases and the V segment lost 4 bases, leaving 10 bases of the junction unmatched. The CDR3 spans 15 residues. The complete variable domain, with remaining parts taken from reference TRBV9 and TRBJ2-7, reads DSGVTQTPKHLITATGQRVTLRCSPRSGDLSVYWYQQSLDQGLQFLIQYYNGEERAKGNILERFSAQQFPDLHSELNLSSLELGDSALYFCASSFGDRGAFEQYFGPGTRLTVT.

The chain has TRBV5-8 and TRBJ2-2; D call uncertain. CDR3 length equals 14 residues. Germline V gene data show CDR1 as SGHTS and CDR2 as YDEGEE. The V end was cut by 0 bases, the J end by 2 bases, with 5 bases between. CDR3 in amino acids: CASSLVENTGELFF. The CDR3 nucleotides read TGTGCCAGCAGCTTGGTAGAAAACACCGGGGAGCTGTTTTTT.

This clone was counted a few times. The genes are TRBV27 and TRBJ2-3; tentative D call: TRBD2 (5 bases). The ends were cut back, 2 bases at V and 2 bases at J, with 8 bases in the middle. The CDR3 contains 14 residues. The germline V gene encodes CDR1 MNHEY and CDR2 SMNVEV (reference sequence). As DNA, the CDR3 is TGTGCCAGCAGTTTAGGACTCCCCACAGATACGCAGTATTTT. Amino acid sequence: CASSLGLPTDTQYF.

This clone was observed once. Here the CDR3 reads CASSLTGGGYGYTF. CDR3 sequence (DNA): TGTGCCAGCAGTTTAACAGGGGGCGGCTATGGCTACACCTTC. The genes are TRBV28 and TRBJ1-2; TRBD1 matches at 9 bases. The CDR3 length is 14 residues. V lost 2 bases and J lost 4; bases outside the gene matches: 2. Germline assignment: CDR1 MDHEN and CDR2 SYDVKM.

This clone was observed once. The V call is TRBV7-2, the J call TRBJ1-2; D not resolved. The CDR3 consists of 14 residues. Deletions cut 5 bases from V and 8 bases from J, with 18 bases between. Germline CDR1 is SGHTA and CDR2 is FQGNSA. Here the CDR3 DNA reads TGTGCCAGCAGCCCCCGGGTGCCGGGTTGGGGCTACACCTTC. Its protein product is CASSPRVPGWGYTF.

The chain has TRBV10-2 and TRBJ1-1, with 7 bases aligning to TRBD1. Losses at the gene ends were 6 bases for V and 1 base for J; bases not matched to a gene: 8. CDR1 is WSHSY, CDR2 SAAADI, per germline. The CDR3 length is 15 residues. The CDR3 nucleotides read TGCGCCAGCAGAGAACCGGGACAGAGGAACACTGAAGCTTTCTTT. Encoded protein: CASREPGQRNTEAFF.

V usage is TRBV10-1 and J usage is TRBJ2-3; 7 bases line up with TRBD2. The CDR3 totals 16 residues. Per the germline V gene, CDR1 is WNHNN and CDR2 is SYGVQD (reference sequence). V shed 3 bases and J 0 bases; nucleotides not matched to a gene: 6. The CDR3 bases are TGCGCCAGCAGTGAAAGTCTAGCGGTGAGCACAGATACGCAGTATTTT. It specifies CASSESLAVSTDTQYF.

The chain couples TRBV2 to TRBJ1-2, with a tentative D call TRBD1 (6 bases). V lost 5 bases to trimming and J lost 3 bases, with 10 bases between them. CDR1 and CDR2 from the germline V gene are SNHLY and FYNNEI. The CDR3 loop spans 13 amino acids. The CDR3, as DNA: TGTGCCAGCAGTACGGACAGATACTATGGCTACACCTTC. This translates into CASSTDRYYGYTF.

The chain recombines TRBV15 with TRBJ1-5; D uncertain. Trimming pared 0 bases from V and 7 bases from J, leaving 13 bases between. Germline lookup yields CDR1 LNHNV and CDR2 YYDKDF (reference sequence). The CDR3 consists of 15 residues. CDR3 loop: CATSRDPRGGQPQHF. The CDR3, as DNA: TGTGCCACCAGCAGAGATCCTCGGGGTGGGCAGCCCCAGCATTTT.

As DNA, the CDR3 is TGTGCCAGTCAACAGGGATCCGACACCGGGGAGCTGTTTTTT. This encodes CASQQGSDTGELFF. The chain couples TRBV18 to TRBJ2-2, with D possibly TRBD1 on 6 matching bases. Per the germline V gene, CDR1 is KGHSH and CDR2 is LQKENI. This CDR3 region has 14 residues. With 9 bases removed from V and 3 bases from J, the gap between germline ends came to 14 bases.

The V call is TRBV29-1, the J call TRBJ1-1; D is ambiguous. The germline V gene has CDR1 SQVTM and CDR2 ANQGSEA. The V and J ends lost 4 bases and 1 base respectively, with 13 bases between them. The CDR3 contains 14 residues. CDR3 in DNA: TGCAGCGTTGTACCCAGGTCGCGGAACACTGAAGCTTTCTTT. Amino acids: CSVVPRSRNTEAFF.

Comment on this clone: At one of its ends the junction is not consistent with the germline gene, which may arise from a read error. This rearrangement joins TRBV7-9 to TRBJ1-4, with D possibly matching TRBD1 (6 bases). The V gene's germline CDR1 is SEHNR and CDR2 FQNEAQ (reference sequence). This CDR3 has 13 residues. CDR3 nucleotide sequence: TGTTCCAGGGGACTGGCAACTAATGAAAAACTGTTTTTT. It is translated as CSRGLATNEKLFF.

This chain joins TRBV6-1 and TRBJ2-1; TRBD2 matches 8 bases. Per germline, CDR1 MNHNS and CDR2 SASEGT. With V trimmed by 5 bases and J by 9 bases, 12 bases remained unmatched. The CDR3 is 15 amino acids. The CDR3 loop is CASSRPGLGVSEQFF. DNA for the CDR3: TGTGCCAGCAGTAGGCCGGGACTAGGGGTGAGTGAGCAGTTCTTC.

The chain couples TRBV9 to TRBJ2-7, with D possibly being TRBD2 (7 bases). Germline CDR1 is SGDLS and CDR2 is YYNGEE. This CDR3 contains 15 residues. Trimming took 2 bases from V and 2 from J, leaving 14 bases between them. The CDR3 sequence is CASSVGGGQTYEQYF. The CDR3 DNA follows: TGTGCCAGCAGCGTCGGCGGGGGACAAACCTACGAGCAGTACTTC.

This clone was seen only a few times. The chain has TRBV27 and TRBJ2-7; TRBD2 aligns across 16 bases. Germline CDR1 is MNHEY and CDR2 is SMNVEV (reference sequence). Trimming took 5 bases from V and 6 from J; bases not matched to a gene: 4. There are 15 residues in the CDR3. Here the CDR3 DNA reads TGTGCCAGCAGTGCGGGACTAGCGGGAGGGACCGAGCAGTACTTC. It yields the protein CASSAGLAGGTEQYF.

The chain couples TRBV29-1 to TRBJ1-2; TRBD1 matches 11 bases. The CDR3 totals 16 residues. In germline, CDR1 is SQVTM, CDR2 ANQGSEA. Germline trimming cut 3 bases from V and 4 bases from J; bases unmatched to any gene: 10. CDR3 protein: CSVEPFGQGAAYGYTF. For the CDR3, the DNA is TGCAGCGTTGAGCCTTTTGGACAGGGGGCAGCCTATGGCTACACCTTC.

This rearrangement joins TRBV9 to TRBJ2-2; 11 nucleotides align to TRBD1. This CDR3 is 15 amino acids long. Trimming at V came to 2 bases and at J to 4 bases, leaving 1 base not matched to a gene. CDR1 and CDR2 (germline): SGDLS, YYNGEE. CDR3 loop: CASSVGTGGTGELFF. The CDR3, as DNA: TGTGCCAGCAGCGTTGGGACAGGGGGCACCGGGGAGCTGTTTTTT.

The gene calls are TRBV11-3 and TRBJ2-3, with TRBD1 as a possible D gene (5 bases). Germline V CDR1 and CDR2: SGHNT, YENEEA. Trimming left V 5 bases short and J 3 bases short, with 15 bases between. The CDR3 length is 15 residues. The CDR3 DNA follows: TGTGCCAGCAGCCACAATCCCTCAGGGACAGATACGCAGTATTTT. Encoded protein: CASSHNPSGTDTQYF.

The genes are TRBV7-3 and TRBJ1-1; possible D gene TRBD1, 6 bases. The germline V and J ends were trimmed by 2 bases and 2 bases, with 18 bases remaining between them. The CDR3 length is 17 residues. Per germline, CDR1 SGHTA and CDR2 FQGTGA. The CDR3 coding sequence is TGTGCCAGCAGCTTACAGCCTTTAACAGGGCCAAACACTGAAGCTTTCTTT. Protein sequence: CASSLQPLTGPNTEAFF.

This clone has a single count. The CDR3 DNA follows: TGTGCCAGCAGCTTCCGTAACGAGCAGTACTTC. This translates into CASSFRNEQYF. The rearrangement uses TRBV11-2 and TRBJ2-7; D is uncertain. CDR1 is SGHAT, CDR2 FQNNGV, per germline. CDR3 length: 11 amino acids. V lost 3 bases, J lost 5 bases, and 5 bases lay in between.

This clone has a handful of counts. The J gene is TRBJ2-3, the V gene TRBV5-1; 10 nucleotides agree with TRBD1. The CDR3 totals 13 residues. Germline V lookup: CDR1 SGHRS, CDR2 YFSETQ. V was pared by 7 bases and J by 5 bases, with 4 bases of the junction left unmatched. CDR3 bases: TGCGCCAGCCGACAGGGGGCAGGAGATACGCAGTATTTT. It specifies CASRQGAGDTQYF.

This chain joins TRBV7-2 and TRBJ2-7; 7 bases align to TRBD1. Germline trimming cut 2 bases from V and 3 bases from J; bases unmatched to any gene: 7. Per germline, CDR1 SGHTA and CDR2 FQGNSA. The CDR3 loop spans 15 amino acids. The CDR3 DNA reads TGTGCCAGCAGCTTATCAACGGGACAGAGCTACGAGCAGTACTTC. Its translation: CASSLSTGQSYEQYF.

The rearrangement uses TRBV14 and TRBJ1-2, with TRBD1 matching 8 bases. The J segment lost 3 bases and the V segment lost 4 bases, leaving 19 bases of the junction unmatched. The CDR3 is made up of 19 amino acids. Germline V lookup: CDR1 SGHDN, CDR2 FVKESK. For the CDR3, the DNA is TGTGCCAGCAGCCCAAGAGCAGGACAGGGATCCACAGGGGACTATGGCTACACCTTC. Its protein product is CASSPRAGQGSTGDYGYTF.

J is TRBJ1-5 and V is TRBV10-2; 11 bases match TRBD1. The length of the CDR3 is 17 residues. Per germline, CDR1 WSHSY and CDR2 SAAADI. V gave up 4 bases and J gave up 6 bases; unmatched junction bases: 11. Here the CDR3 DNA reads TGCGCCAGCAGTGGGGACAGGGGGGGGAGGACGGGTCAGCCCCAGCATTTT. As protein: CASSGDRGGRTGQPQHF.

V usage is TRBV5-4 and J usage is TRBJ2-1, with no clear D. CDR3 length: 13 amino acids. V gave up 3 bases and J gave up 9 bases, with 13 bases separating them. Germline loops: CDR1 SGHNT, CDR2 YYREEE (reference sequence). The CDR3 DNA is TGTGCCAGCAGCTCAGGTAGTAACGGTGAGCAGTTCTTC. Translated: CASSSGSNGEQFF.

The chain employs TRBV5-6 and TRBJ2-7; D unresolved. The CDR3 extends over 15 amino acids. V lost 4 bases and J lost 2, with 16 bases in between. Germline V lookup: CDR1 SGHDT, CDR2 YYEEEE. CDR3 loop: CASSVRAPVPYEQYF. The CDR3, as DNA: TGTGCCAGCAGCGTCCGAGCCCCTGTCCCCTACGAGCAGTACTTC.

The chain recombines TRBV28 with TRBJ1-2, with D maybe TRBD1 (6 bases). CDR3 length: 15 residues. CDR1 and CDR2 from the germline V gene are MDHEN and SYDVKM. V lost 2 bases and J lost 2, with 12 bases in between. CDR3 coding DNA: TGTGCCAGCAGTTTAGGGTCGGACAGAAACTATGGCTACACCTTC. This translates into CASSLGSDRNYGYTF.

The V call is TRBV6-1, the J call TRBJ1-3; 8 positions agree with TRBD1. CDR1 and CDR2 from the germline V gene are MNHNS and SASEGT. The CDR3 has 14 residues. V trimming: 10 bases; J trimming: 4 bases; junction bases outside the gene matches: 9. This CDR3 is CATYRGIGGNTIYF. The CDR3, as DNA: TGTGCCACCTACAGGGGGATTGGGGGAAACACCATATATTTT.